Below are 18 T cell receptor beta chains sequenced from a single sample in a study of T cells after yellow fever vaccination. TCRdb redid the calling of the 5' RACE reads with MiXCR, one entry per CDR3 protein. The sample consists of a few hundred thousand distinct CDR3 sequences, roughly 5.6% of them appearing once. Sequencing was performed on CD4+ T cells sorted from PBMCs, taken on the day of the yellow fever booster vaccination. The receptors originated from a man aged 18 to 30 who received the YFV17D yellow fever vaccine.

The rearrangement uses TRBV27 and TRBJ2-1; unclear D gene. Germline V gene lookup returns CDR1 MNHEY and CDR2 SMNVEV (reference sequence). The CDR3 sequence is 14 residues long. V lost 6 bases to trimming and J lost 9 bases, with 18 bases between them. Here the CDR3 DNA reads TGTGCCAGCAGATTGACCATAGCCTCACTTGAGCAGTTCTTC. Its translation: CASRLTIASLEQFF.

The chain recombines TRBV5-1 with TRBJ2-1; 8 bases line up with TRBD1. Trimming cost V 7 bases and J 0 bases; bases outside gene matches: 9. The length of the CDR3 is 16 residues. CDR1 and CDR2 from the germline V gene are SGHRS and YFSETQ. Written as DNA, the CDR3 is TGCGCCAGCGCTCCAGGGGGCGCCGACTCCTACAATGAGCAGTTCTTC. It codes for CASAPGGADSYNEQFF.

V and J are TRBV11-2 and TRBJ2-7, with TRBD1 as a possible D gene (6 bases). V lost 4 bases and J 7 bases, leaving 32 bases between the germline ends. This CDR3 is 19 amino acids long. Per germline, CDR1 SGHAT and CDR2 FQNNGV. The CDR3 nucleotides read TGTGCCAGCAGCTCCATACGACAGGACGAACCGAAGATGAAAATAGAGCAGTACTTC. It codes for CASSSIRQDEPKMKIEQYF.

This clonotype was seen repeatedly, ten times or more. The gene calls are TRBV12-3 or TRBV12-4 and TRBJ2-7; D uncertain. V lost 6 bases and J 4 bases, leaving 10 bases between the germline ends. The CDR3 spans 12 residues. CDR3 amino acids: CASSPRKYEQYF. CDR3 DNA sequence: TGTGCCAGCAGCCCGCGCAAATACGAGCAGTACTTC.

In this sample, this clonotype turned up many times. This sequence joins TRBV11-2 and TRBJ2-5; possibly TRBD2 for D (7 bases). This CDR3 is 14 amino acids long. Trimming took off 1 base at V and 4 bases at J, with 10 bases between the two ends. The germline gives CDR1 SGHAT, CDR2 FQNNGV. The CDR3 DNA sequence: TGTGCCAGCAGCTTAGGGGGGGGCGGAGAGACCCAGTACTTC. It translates to CASSLGGGGETQYF.

The gene calls are TRBV20-1 and TRBJ2-3; TRBD2 aligns across 7 bases. Germline trimming cut 6 bases from V and 4 bases from J; bases unmatched to any gene: 10. CDR3 length: 14 residues. CDR1 and CDR2 (germline): DFQATT, SNEGSKA (reference sequence). This CDR3 reads CSARPIRGADTQYF. Here the CDR3 DNA reads TGCAGTGCCCGGCCTATACGGGGGGCAGATACGCAGTATTTT.

V and J are TRBV20-1 and TRBJ1-2; 9 bases are a match to TRBD1. Germline CDR1 DFQATT, CDR2 SNEGSKA (reference sequence). With 1 base clipped from V and 6 bases from J, the junction kept 3 bases outside the gene matches. CDR3 size: 13 residues. The CDR3 bases are TGCAGTGCTAGAGGGACAGGGGATCATGGCTACACCTTC. This gives the protein CSARGTGDHGYTF.

This clonotype has more than one count but fewer than ten. The CDR3 is CASSFSGAYGYTF. The CDR3, as DNA: TGTGCCAGCAGTTTCAGCGGGGCCTATGGCTACACCTTC. V gene TRBV27 combines with J gene TRBJ1-2, with D perhaps TRBD1 (5 bases). This CDR3 contains 13 residues. Germline loops: CDR1 MNHEY, CDR2 SMNVEV (reference sequence). V was cut by 3 bases and J by 4 bases, with 9 bases left in between.

In its sample, this clonotype was seen many times. This chain uses TRBV29-1 with TRBJ2-3, with D unclear. The CDR3 loop spans 12 amino acids. Trimming removed 3 bases from V and 4 bases from J, with 8 bases in between. Germline V gene lookup returns CDR1 SQVTM and CDR2 ANQGSEA. The CDR3 protein is CSVDVAADTQYF. The DNA for the CDR3 is TGCAGCGTTGACGTAGCTGCAGATACGCAGTATTTT.

This clonotype was seen a handful of times. The chain couples TRBV5-1 to TRBJ2-3; no clear D. This CDR3 has 14 residues. The V and J ends lost 0 bases and 2 bases respectively, with 7 bases between them. CDR1 and CDR2 (germline): SGHRS, YFSETQ. CDR3 DNA sequence: TGCGCCAGCAGCTTGGGACACTTCACAGATACGCAGTATTTT. Translated: CASSLGHFTDTQYF.

Many counts were recorded for this clonotype. The chain uses TRBV5-4 and TRBJ2-3; no reliable D call. The CDR3 length is 11 residues. V was pared by 5 bases and J by 6 bases, with 7 bases between. Germline assignment: CDR1 SGHNT and CDR2 YYREEE (reference sequence). CDR3 coding DNA: TGTGCCAGCAGTTTTCGGGATACGCAGTATTTT. Amino acid sequence: CASSFRDTQYF.

This clonotype was seen ten or more times. This chain uses TRBV5-4 with TRBJ2-1; D gene unclear. This CDR3 has 16 amino acids. Germline assignment: CDR1 SGHNT and CDR2 YYREEE (reference sequence). V was clipped by 0 bases and J by 5 bases, with 15 bases between them. CDR3 region: CASSLGGFRGDNEQFF. DNA of the CDR3: TGTGCCAGCAGCTTGGGGGGATTTCGCGGAGACAATGAGCAGTTCTTC.

The sample holds a few counts of this clonotype. The V call is TRBV12-3 or TRBV12-4, the J call TRBJ2-6; TRBD2 agrees at 7 bases. The junction had 8 bases not matched to a gene; V was cut back by 6 bases and J by 0 bases. The CDR3 extends over 17 amino acids. The CDR3 spells CASSPWRESSGANVLTF. The CDR3 DNA reads TGTGCCAGCAGCCCTTGGCGGGAGAGCTCTGGGGCCAACGTCCTGACTTTC.

This clonotype was found a few times. The chain combines TRBV6-2 or TRBV6-3 with TRBJ1-1; D unclear. The CDR3 sequence is 16 residues long. Germline V gene lookup returns CDR1 MNHEY and CDR2 SVGEGT. The V gene lost 2 bases and the J gene lost 0 bases, with 13 bases spanning the gap. The CDR3 DNA reads as TGTGCCAGCAGTTACGGTTGGACGCGAATGAACACTGAAGCTTTCTTT. Its translation: CASSYGWTRMNTEAFF.

At least ten counts were recorded for this clonotype. The CDR3 protein is CASSSAAYEQYV. CDR3 DNA: TGTGCCAGCAGCTCCGCCGCCTACGAGCAGTACGTC. The genes are TRBV5-6 and TRBJ2-7; D unresolved. The CDR3 runs to 12 residues. The germline CDR1 and CDR2 sequences are SGHDT and YYEEEE. The V end was cut by 3 bases, the J end by 2 bases, with 6 bases between.

This clonotype was counted at least ten times. The chain recombines TRBV7-2 with TRBJ2-7, with D possibly matching TRBD2 (5 bases). CDR3 length: 13 amino acids. V was clipped by 4 bases and J by 7 bases, with 14 bases between them. From germline, CDR1 is SGHTA and CDR2 FQGNSA. The DNA for the CDR3 is TGTGCCAGCAGCTCGCGTCGGGGAAGTGAGCAGTACGTC. Translating it yields CASSSRRGSEQYV.

This clonotype was counted ten times or more. The chain is built from TRBV7-2 and TRBJ2-7; no firm D call. This CDR3 has 13 residues. Germline lookup yields CDR1 SGHTA and CDR2 FQGNSA. V lost 5 bases and J lost 4, with 12 bases in between. CDR3 sequence: CASSLSWNYEQYF. In DNA form, the CDR3 reads TGTGCCAGCAGCCTCTCTTGGAATTACGAGCAGTACTTC. Looking up the rest from reference TRBV7-2 and TRBJ2-7 gives the full variable domain: GAGVSQSPSNKVTEKGKDVELRCDPISGHTALYWYRQSLGQGLEFLIYFQGNSAPDKSGLPSDRFSAERTGGSVSTLTIQRTQQEDSAVYLCASSLSWNYEQYFGPGTRLTVT.

This clonotype has more than one count but fewer than ten. The chain recombines TRBV7-2 with TRBJ2-5; 7 nucleotides match TRBD2. The CDR3 totals 16 residues. Germline V gene lookup returns CDR1 SGHTA and CDR2 FQGNSA. Germline trimming cut 1 base from V and 1 base from J; bases unmatched to any gene: 6. CDR3 bases: TGTGCCAGCAGCTTAGGAACGGCTAGCGGCCAAGAGACCCAGTACTTC. The encoded protein is CASSLGTASGQETQYF.